Shown below are 6 T cell receptor beta chains from a single sample sequenced in a study of T cells in women clearing cervical HPV infection. Clones were sequenced by immunoSEQ multiplex PCR, and TCRdb holds only the in-frame ones, with some missing. The sample is made up of tens of thousands of clones, and the top ten hold about 1.2% of it. Sequencing was performed on blood buffy coat. These receptors came from a woman between 18 and 75 years old with a cervical HPV16 infection that either progressed to CIN3+ or cleared (not recorded which).

Comment on this clone: With the read ending 3 residues before the CDR3 end, the germline J gene is used to fill in that end. This sequence joins TRBV7-8 and TRBJ1-5, with D possibly TRBD1 on 5 matching bases. CDR3 size: 14 residues. V dropped 1 base and J dropped 9 bases, with 13 bases sitting between them. Germline values: CDR1 SGHVS, CDR2 FQNEAQ. The part of the CDR3 DNA that was read is TGTGCCAGCAGCTTAGAGGCAGGGCGAGGGCCC. Translation gives CASSLEAGRGP. The complete CDR3 sequence is CASSLEAGRGPQHF.

To note about this clone: The read halts 3 residues ahead of the CDR3 end, with the missing end drawn from the germline J gene. The rearrangement uses TRBV29-1 and TRBJ2-1; 11 nucleotides match TRBD1. J lost 7 bases, V lost 6 bases, and 2 bases had no gene match. This CDR3 region has 12 residues. The germline V gene has CDR1 SQVTM and CDR2 ANQGSEA. The CDR3 loop is CSVGQGGNEQFF. The sequenced CDR3 bases are TGCAGCGTGGGACAGGGGGGGAATGAG.

Turning to this clone: The read comes to an end 3 residues before the CDR3 does, leaving the germline J gene to fill in the end. The chain joins TRBV10-3 to TRBJ2-7, with TRBD2 matching over 8 bases. Germline CDR1 and CDR2: ENHRY and SYGVKD. CDR3 length equals 12 residues. Unmatched junction bases numbered 0, after V lost 5 bases and J lost 3 bases. Partial CDR3 DNA: TGTGCCATCAGTCGGGGGGGCTACGAG. Its protein is CAISRGGYE. The entire CDR3 reads CAISRGGYEQYF.

About this clone: The read comes to an end 3 residues before the CDR3 does, leaving the germline J gene to fill in the end. V and J are TRBV28 and TRBJ2-3, with D possibly TRBD2 on 6 matching bases. Trimming took 4 bases from V and 1 from J, leaving 15 bases between them. Germline loops: CDR1 MDHEN, CDR2 SYDVKM. The CDR3 covers 16 residues. This chain's CDR3 is CASSSPSQRGTDTQYF. CDR3 DNA, as far as it was read: TGTGCCAGCAGTTCACCCTCCCAGCGGGGCACAGATACG.

On this clone: The read terminates 3 residues before the CDR3 end, so the remaining end is supplied by the germline J gene. The chain recombines TRBV7-3 with TRBJ2-2; possibly TRBD1 for D (5 bases). The CDR3 loop spans 15 amino acids. Germline CDR1 reads SGHTA; CDR2 reads FQGTGA. The chain's CDR3 is CASSFGFSGANVLFF. The sequenced part of the CDR3 DNA is TGTGCCAGCAGCTTCGGGTTCTCTGGGGCCAACGTG.

About this clone: Read sequence stops 3 residues before the CDR3 end, and the germline J gene provides the missing end. The chain couples TRBV9 to TRBJ2-7, with D perhaps matching TRBD2 (6 bases). The CDR3 has 14 amino acids. Germline V gene data show CDR1 as SGDLS and CDR2 as YYNGEE. Trimming shortened V by 2 bases and J by 2 bases, and 11 bases separated the two germline ends. CDR3 DNA (partial): TGTGCCAGCAGCGTTAACGGGGGAACCTACGAG. Translation gives CASSVNGGTYE. The whole CDR3 protein reads CASSVNGGTYEQYF.